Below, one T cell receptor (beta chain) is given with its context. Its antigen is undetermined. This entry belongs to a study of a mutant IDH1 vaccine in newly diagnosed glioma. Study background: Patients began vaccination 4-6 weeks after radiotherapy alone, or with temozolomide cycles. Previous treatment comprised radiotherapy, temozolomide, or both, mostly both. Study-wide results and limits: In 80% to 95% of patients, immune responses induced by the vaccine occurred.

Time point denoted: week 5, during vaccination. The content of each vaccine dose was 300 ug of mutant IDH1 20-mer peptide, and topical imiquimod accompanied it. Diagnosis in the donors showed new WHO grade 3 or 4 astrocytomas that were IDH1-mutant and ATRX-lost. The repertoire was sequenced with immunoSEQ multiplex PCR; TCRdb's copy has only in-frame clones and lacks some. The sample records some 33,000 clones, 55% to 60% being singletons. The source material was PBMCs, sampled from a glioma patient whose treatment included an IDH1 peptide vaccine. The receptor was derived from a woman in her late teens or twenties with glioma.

The CDR3 DNA reads as TGTGCCAGCAGCCGAACAGGGGAAGGGGGTCAGCCCCAGCATTTT. Protein product: CASSRTGEGGQPQHF. The chain has TRBV11-1 and TRBJ1-5, with TRBD1 matching over 7 bases. CDR1 is SGHAT and CDR2 is FQDESV in the germline V gene (reference sequence). V lost 5 bases, J lost 6 bases, and 10 bases stayed unmatched. The CDR3 has 15 residues.